Listed below are T cell receptor beta chains from one sample, sequenced in a study of blood T cell repertoires in COVID-19. Assay used: immunoSEQ multiplex PCR; TCRdb lists only in-frame clones, some missing. The sample lists over 200,000 clones; over 70% were seen once. The sequencing sample was made of PBMCs or T cells enriched from blood (not recorded which). The receptors here all came from a woman between 25 and 40 years old who had been exposed to COVID-19. Each CDR3 is given with its conserved first and last residue. A D gene is named only where the DNA matches it firmly. Clone size appears in some rows only: once, few, many, or a class for an expanded clone.

j_call d_call clone_size v_call cdr3_aa cdr3_nt
TRBJ2-1 TRBD2 . TRBV19 CASSPSQETSGSLFF TGTGCCAGTAGCCCAAGCCAAGAGACTAGCGGGAGTCTGTTCTTC
TRBJ1-5 . once TRBV7-2 CASSLFAGREQPQHF TGTGCCAGCAGCTTATTCGCAGGGAGGGAACAGCCCCAGCATTTT
TRBJ2-5 TRBD1 . TRBV11-2 CASSWGQGGLETQYF TGTGCCAGCAGCTGGGGACAGGGAGGTTTGGAGACCCAGTACTTC
TRBJ1-5 TRBD1 . TRBV7-2 CASSLGTGARNQPQHF TGTGCCAGCAGCTTAGGGACAGGGGCCCGCAATCAGCCCCAGCATTTT
TRBJ1-1 . few TRBV7-2 CASSLVQGSRPEAFF TGTGCCAGCAGCTTAGTGCAGGGCAGCCGGCCTGAAGCTTTCTTT
TRBJ2-1 TRBD1 once TRBV7-9 CASSERTGGDEQFF TGTGCCAGCAGCGAAAGGACAGGGGGGGATGAGCAGTTCTTC
TRBJ1-4 . . TRBV28 CASSLLGVEEKLFF TGTGCCAGCAGCCTCCTAGGGGTAGAGGAAAAACTGTTTTTT
TRBJ1-6 . once TRBV27 CASSEQPPIYNSPLHF TGTGCCAGCAGTGAACAGCCTCCCATCTATAATTCACCCCTCCACTTT
TRBJ1-1 . . TRBV28 CATQGDWYIEAFF TGTGCCACCCAGGGTGATTGGTATATTGAAGCTTTCTTT
TRBJ1-5 . . TRBV27 CASSVYRDSNQPQHF TGTGCCAGCAGTGTATACAGGGATAGCAATCAGCCCCAGCATTTT
TRBJ1-2 TRBD1 . TRBV7-9 CASSFRTGYGYTF TGTGCCAGCAGCTTTCGGACAGGTTATGGCTACACCTTC
TRBJ1-3 TRBD1 few TRBV7-2 CASSARGLRSTIYF TGTGCCAGCAGCGCAAGGGGGCTTAGGAGCACCATATATTTT
TRBJ2-4 TRBD1 . TRBV25-1 CASSGPTGEVNIQYF TGTGCCAGCAGTGGGCCGACAGGGGAGGTAAACATTCAGTACTTC
TRBJ2-4 TRBD2 . TRBV12-5 CASGLKLAGIAKNIQYF TGTGCTAGTGGTTTGAAACTAGCGGGAATAGCCAAAAACATTCAGTACTTC
TRBJ2-2 . . TRBV19 CASSINRGNTGELFF TGTGCCAGTAGTATAAATAGGGGGAACACCGGGGAGCTGTTTTTT
TRBJ2-7 . . TRBV14 CASSQPSSYEQYF TGTGCCAGCAGCCAACCGAGCTCCTACGAGCAGTACTTC
TRBJ1-5 TRBD1 . TRBV28 CASSSGTGVSNQPQHF TGTGCCAGCAGTTCCGGGACAGGGGTTAGCAATCAGCCCCAGCATTTT
TRBJ1-5 . . TRBV24-1 CATSDFGQPQHF TGTGCCACCAGTGATTTCGGGCAGCCCCAGCATTTT
TRBJ2-7 TRBD1 . TRBV11-2 CASSLLGTGYEQYF TGTGCCAGCAGCTTACTCGGGACAGGCTACGAGCAGTACTTC
TRBJ2-5 TRBD2 . TRBV5-6 CASSSRAREAQYF TGTGCCAGCAGCTCCCGGGCCCGGGAGGCCCAGTACTTC
TRBJ2-4 . . TRBV4-2 CASSQGDYQNIQYF TGTGCCAGCAGCCAAGGTGACTACCAAAACATTCAGTACTTC
TRBJ2-1 . . TRBV19 CASSTTRSSSYNEQFF TGTGCCAGTAGTACGACTAGGTCGAGCTCCTACAATGAGCAGTTCTTC
TRBJ1-1 . few TRBV11-2 CASSLDRARNTEAFF TGTGCCAGCAGCTTAGATCGAGCGAGGAACACTGAAGCTTTCTTT
TRBJ2-4 TRBD2 . TRBV4-1 CASSQVGLAVAKNIQYF TGCGCCAGCAGCCAAGTGGGACTAGCGGTAGCCAAAAACATTCAGTACTTC
TRBJ1-2 . . TRBV27 CASSLMSGYIPRYTF TGTGCCAGCAGTTTAATGTCAGGGTACATTCCCCGCTACACCTTC
TRBJ2-2 . . TRBV29-1 CSGGSGELFF TGCAGCGGTGGGAGCGGGGAGCTGTTTTTT
TRBJ1-2 . few TRBV15 CATSTKQANYGYTF TGTGCCACCAGCACAAAACAGGCTAACTATGGCTACACCTTC
TRBJ1-2 TRBD1 . TRBV5-4 CASSLNVRGRHKPYGYTF TGTGCCAGCAGCTTGAACGTCAGGGGGCGACACAAACCCTATGGCTACACCTTC
TRBJ2-1 . . TRBV7-3 CASSVSGSYNEQFF TGTGCCAGCAGCGTTAGCGGCTCCTACAATGAGCAGTTCTTC
TRBJ1-4 . . TRBV20-1 CSASPPGGHEKLFF TGCAGTGCTAGTCCCCCGGGGGGGCATGAAAAACTGTTTTTT
TRBJ1-1 . . TRBV3-1/TRBV3-2 CASSQGPYRVGTEAFF TGTGCCAGCAGCCAGGGGCCCTACAGGGTGGGGACTGAAGCTTTCTTT
TRBJ2-1 TRBD2 . TRBV10-3 CAISVASGRLGLYNEQFF TGTGCCATCAGTGTGGCTAGCGGGAGGTTAGGCCTTTACAATGAGCAGTTCTTC
TRBJ1-1 TRBD1 once TRBV29-1 CSVRGQANTEAFF TGCAGCGTCCGAGGACAGGCGAACACTGAAGCTTTCTTT
TRBJ2-1 TRBD2 . TRBV3-1/TRBV3-2 CASSHSLPGLPSNEQFF TGTGCCAGCAGCCATTCCCTACCGGGACTACCTTCTAATGAGCAGTTCTTC
TRBJ1-5 . . TRBV19 CASSIDRAGQPQHF TGTGCCAGTAGTATAGACAGGGCAGGTCAGCCCCAGCATTTT
TRBJ1-5 . . TRBV2 CASSEEEGRFNQPQHF TGTGCCAGCAGTGAAGAGGAGGGCAGGTTCAATCAGCCCCAGCATTTT
TRBJ1-5 . . TRBV28 CASSLAIGQGNQPQHF TGTGCCAGCAGTTTAGCAATCGGGCAGGGGAATCAGCCCCAGCATTTT